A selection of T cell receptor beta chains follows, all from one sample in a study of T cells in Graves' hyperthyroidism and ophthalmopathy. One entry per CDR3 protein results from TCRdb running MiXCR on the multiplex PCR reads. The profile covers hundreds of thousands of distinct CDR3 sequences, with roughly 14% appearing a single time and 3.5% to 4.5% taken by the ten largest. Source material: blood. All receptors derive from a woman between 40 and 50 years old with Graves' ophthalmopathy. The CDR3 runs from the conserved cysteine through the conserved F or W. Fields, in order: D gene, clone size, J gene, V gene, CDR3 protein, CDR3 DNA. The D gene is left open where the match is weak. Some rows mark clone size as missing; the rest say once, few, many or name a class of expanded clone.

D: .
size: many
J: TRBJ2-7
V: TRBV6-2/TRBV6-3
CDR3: CASSYAVRGSQGEQYF
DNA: TGTGCCAGCAGTTACGCGGTGAGGGGGAGTCAGGGCGAGCAGTACTTC

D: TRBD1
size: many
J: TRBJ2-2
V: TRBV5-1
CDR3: CASSPRTGGTGELFF
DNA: TGCGCCAGCAGCCCAAGGACAGGGGGCACCGGGGAGCTGTTTTTT

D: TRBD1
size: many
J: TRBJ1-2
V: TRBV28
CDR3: CASSHGQGAFSGYTF
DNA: TGTGCCAGCAGTCACGGACAGGGGGCCTTTAGCGGCTACACCTTC

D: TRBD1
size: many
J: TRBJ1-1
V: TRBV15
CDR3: CATSRQGDTEAFF
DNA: TGTGCCACCAGCAGACAGGGGGACACTGAAGCTTTCTTT

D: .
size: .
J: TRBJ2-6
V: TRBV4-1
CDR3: CASSPRSAQATSGANVLTF
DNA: TGCGCCAGCAGTCCAAGATCGGCACAGGCGACCTCTGGGGCCAACGTCCTGACTTTC

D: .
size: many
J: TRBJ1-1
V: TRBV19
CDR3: CASSIEATTEAFF
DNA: TGTGCCAGTAGTATAGAAGCAACGACAGAAGCTTTCTTT

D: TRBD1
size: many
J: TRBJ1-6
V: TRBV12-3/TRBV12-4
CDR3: CASSSGTGDSPLHF
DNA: TGTGCCAGCAGCTCCGGGACAGGGGATTCACCCCTCCACTTT

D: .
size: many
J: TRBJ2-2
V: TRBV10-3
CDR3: CAISEGPGTGELFF
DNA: TGTGCCATCAGTGAGGGACCCGGCACCGGGGAGCTGTTTTTT

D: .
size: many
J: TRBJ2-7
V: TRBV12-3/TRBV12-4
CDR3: CASSLALAYAYEQYF
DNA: TGTGCCAGCAGTTTAGCTCTAGCGTATGCCTACGAGCAGTACTTC

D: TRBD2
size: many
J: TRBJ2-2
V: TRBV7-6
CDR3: CASSLARRLAGATGELFF
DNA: TGTGCCAGCAGCTTAGCTAGACGACTAGCGGGAGCTACCGGGGAGCTGTTTTTT

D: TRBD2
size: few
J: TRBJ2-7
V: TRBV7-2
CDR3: CASSLKGGPHEQYF
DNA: TGTGCCAGCAGCTTAAAGGGAGGGCCTCACGAGCAGTACTTC

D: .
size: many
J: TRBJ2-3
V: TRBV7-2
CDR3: CASSDDPQRAQYF
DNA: TGTGCCAGCAGCGATGACCCGCAGAGGGCGCAGTATTTT

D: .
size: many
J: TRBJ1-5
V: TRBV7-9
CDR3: CASGGQDQPQHF
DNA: TGTGCCAGCGGGGGACAAGATCAGCCCCAGCATTTT

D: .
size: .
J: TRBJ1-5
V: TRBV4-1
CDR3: CASSQERSRPQHF
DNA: TGCGCCAGCAGCCAAGAGAGGTCGCGGCCCCAGCATTTT

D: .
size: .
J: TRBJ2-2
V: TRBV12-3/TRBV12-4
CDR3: CASSPEGPRGGELFF
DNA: TGTGCCAGCAGTCCCGAGGGACCCCGAGGCGGGGAGCTGTTTTTT

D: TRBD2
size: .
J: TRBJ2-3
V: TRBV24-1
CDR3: CATSDRLAGGADTQYF
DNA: TGTGCCACCAGTGATCGTTTAGCGGGAGGCGCAGATACGCAGTATTTT

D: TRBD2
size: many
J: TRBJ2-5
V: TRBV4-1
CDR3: CASSQVTGTSGFKETQYF
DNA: TGCGCCAGCAGCCAGGTCACCGGGACTAGCGGGTTTAAGGAGACCCAGTACTTC

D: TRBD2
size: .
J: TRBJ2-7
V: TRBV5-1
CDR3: CASSLAGGPWEQYF
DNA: TGCGCCAGCAGCTTGGCGGGAGGGCCCTGGGAGCAGTACTTC

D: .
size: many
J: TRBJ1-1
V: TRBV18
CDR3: CASSPPEGRWAFF
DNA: TGTGCCAGCTCACCACCGGAAGGGCGCTGGGCTTTCTTT

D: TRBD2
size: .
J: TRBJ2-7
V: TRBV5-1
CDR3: CASSIGLAGVGTYEQYF
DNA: TGCGCCAGCAGCATAGGACTAGCGGGAGTCGGAACCTACGAGCAGTACTTC

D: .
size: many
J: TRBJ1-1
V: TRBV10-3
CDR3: CAISETGNTEAFF
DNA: TGTGCCATCAGTGAGACAGGGAACACTGAAGCTTTCTTT

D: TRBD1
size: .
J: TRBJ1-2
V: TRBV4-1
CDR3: CASSTTGGDGYTF
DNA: TGCGCCAGCAGTACTACAGGGGGCGATGGCTACACCTTC

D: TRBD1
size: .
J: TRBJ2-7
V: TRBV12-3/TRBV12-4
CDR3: CASNPGTENSYEQYF
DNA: TGTGCCAGCAACCCCGGGACAGAAAACTCCTACGAGCAGTACTTC